This is a list of T cell receptor beta chains from one sample in a study of cytomegalovirus exposure and HLA in healthy donors. Assay used: immunoSEQ multiplex PCR; TCRdb lists only in-frame clones, some missing. The data hold some 120,000 clones, with approximately 71% observed a single time. The sequenced material came from PBMCs. Receptors originate from a woman aged 45-59 years in good health and CMV-seronegative. Both conserved end residues are part of each CDR3. A D gene is named only where the DNA matches it firmly. Clone size appears in some rows only: once, few, many, or a class for an expanded clone.

>NA|TRBJ2-1|TRBD2|TRBV13
CASSFGTSGTDEQFF
TGTGCCAGCAGCTTCGGGACTAGCGGGACCGATGAGCAGTTCTTC
>NA|TRBJ1-5|NA|TRBV19
CASSITVNQPQHF
TGTGCCAGTAGTATAACAGTCAATCAGCCCCAGCATTTT
>NA|TRBJ2-7|TRBD2|TRBV6-5
CASSPGLAANEQYF
TGTGCCAGCAGTCCCGGACTAGCGGCAAACGAGCAGTACTTC
>NA|TRBJ1-2|NA|TRBV6-5
CASSYSEGTNYGYTF
TGTGCCAGCAGTTATTCTGAGGGAACTAACTATGGCTACACCTTC
>NA|TRBJ1-2|NA|TRBV15
CATSRPEGNYGYTF
TGTGCCACCAGCAGACCTGAGGGAAACTATGGCTACACCTTC
>NA|TRBJ2-7|NA|TRBV6-5
CASSSDRIDSYEQYF
TGTGCCAGCAGTTCTGACAGGATCGACTCCTACGAGCAGTACTTC
>NA|TRBJ1-2|NA|TRBV29-1
CSVGTVTF
TGCAGCGTTGGAACTGTAACCTTC
>NA|TRBJ2-2|NA|TRBV15
CATSRDQGYTGELFF
TGTGCCACCAGCAGAGATCAGGGATACACCGGGGAGCTGTTTTTT
>NA|TRBJ2-1|NA|TRBV6-1
CASSEGQGFRSYNEQFF
TGTGCCAGCAGTGAAGGGCAGGGTTTTCGCTCCTACAATGAGCAGTTCTTC
>few|TRBJ1-3|NA|TRBV30
CAWSFLGNTIYF
TGTGCCTGGAGTTTTCTTGGAAACACCATATATTTT
>NA|TRBJ2-7|TRBD1|TRBV6-5
CASSDREWRQYF
TGTGCCAGCAGTGACAGGGAGTGGCGGCAGTACTTC
>few|TRBJ1-4|TRBD1|TRBV5-6
CASSLPGQGNEKLFF
TGTGCCAGCAGTTTACCGGGACAGGGGAATGAAAAACTGTTTTTT
>NA|TRBJ2-3|TRBD2|TRBV30
CASGGITDTQYF
TGTGCCTCGGGGGGAATCACAGATACGCAGTATTTT
>NA|TRBJ2-5|NA|TRBV28
CASSLFLVTQETQYF
TGTGCCAGCAGTTTATTCTTGGTTACTCAAGAGACCCAGTACTTC
>many|TRBJ1-4|TRBD1|TRBV2
CASSVRQGTNEKLFF
TGTGCCAGCAGTGTAAGACAGGGGACTAATGAAAAACTGTTTTTT
>NA|TRBJ2-1|NA|TRBV27
CASSLIIGLGQAYNEQFF
TGTGCCAGCAGTTTAATCATAGGTTTGGGACAAGCATACAATGAGCAGTTCTTC
>NA|TRBJ2-6|TRBD1|TRBV5-8
CASSLGQGGSGANVLTF
TGTGCCAGCAGCCTGGGACAGGGAGGATCTGGGGCCAACGTCCTGACTTTC
>NA|TRBJ2-7|TRBD2|TRBV11-2
CASSRLAGGYEQYF
TGTGCCAGCAGCCGACTAGCGGGGGGCTACGAGCAGTACTTC
>NA|TRBJ2-1|TRBD1|TRBV7-2
CASSQLGTGGEEEQFF
TGTGCCAGCAGCCAGTTAGGGACAGGGGGAGAGGAAGAGCAGTTCTTC
>NA|TRBJ2-1|NA|TRBV7-9
CASSADRGGNYNEQFF
TGTGCCAGCAGCGCCGACAGAGGGGGAAACTACAATGAGCAGTTCTTC
>NA|TRBJ1-2|NA|TRBV7-2
CASSTPTTNYGYTF
TGTGCCAGCAGTACCCCGACTACTAACTATGGCTACACCTTC
>NA|TRBJ2-1|NA|TRBV19
CASSMSGIYNEQFF
TGTGCCAGTAGTATGAGCGGAATCTACAATGAGCAGTTCTTC